This is a list of T cell receptor beta chains from one sample in a study of T cell repertoires in cytomegalovirus infection. From the reads, TCRdb called clonotypes with MiXCR, one entry per CDR3 protein. The sample carries approximately 170,000 distinct CDR3 sequences, roughly a sixth recorded once. Sample: CD8+ T cells from PBMCs. Source of these receptors: a human donor in good health (CMV status not recorded). Some clones in this sample may be carry-over from other donors' samples. Both conserved end residues are part of each CDR3. Fields, in order: D gene, clone size, J gene, V gene, CDR3 length, CDR3 protein, CDR3 DNA. A D gene is named only where the DNA matches it firmly. Rows give clone size only sometimes, using once, few, many, or a class for an expanded clone.

-,-,TRBJ2-7,TRBV25-1,14,CASSGRQEDYEQYF,TGTGCCAGCAGTGGCAGACAGGAAGACTACGAGCAGTACTTC
-,few,TRBJ2-5,TRBV28,16,CASSPPTAIATETQYF,TGTGCCAGCAGTCCCCCGACAGCCATAGCCACAGAGACCCAGTACTTC
-,once,TRBJ2-5,TRBV28,14,CASSPQVSGETQYF,TGTGCCAGCAGTCCACAAGTCTCGGGGGAGACCCAGTACTTC
-,-,TRBJ1-5,TRBV11-2,14,CASSFGSYNQPQHF,TGTGCCAGCAGCTTCGGGAGTTACAATCAGCCCCAGCATTTT
-,-,TRBJ2-2,TRBV19,15,CASSPRGLYTGELFF,TGTGCCAGTAGCCCTAGGGGTCTATACACCGGGGAGCTGTTTTTT
-,few,TRBJ2-1,TRBV6-1,13,CASRGRAVNEQFF,TGTGCCAGCAGGGGGCGGGCAGTCAATGAGCAGTTCTTC
-,-,TRBJ1-1,TRBV28,16,CASSFLGAGGNTEAFF,TGTGCCAGCAGTTTTTTGGGGGCGGGGGGGAACACTGAAGCTTTCTTT
-,-,TRBJ1-5,TRBV2,14,CASSEGPGGQPQHF,TGTGCCAGCAGTGAAGGGCCAGGAGGACAGCCCCAGCATTTT
-,-,TRBJ2-5,TRBV7-6,13,CASTQPPRETQYF,TGTGCCAGCACCCAACCCCCTAGAGAGACCCAGTACTTC
-,few,TRBJ2-1,TRBV7-8,17,CASSSGRWVPKVDEQFF,TGTGCCAGCAGCTCCGGTCGTTGGGTCCCAAAGGTGGATGAGCAGTTCTTC
TRBD1,-,TRBJ2-2,TRBV7-6,16,CASSLKGQAYTGELFF,TGTGCCAGCAGCTTAAAGGGACAGGCTTACACCGGGGAGCTGTTTTTT
TRBD1,few,TRBJ1-2,TRBV6-5,13,CASSLQGADGYTF,TGTGCCAGCAGCCTACAGGGGGCGGATGGCTACACCTTC
TRBD2,few,TRBJ2-1,TRBV20-1,16,CSPRTSGIQYYNEQFF,TGCAGTCCAAGGACTAGCGGGATACAATACTACAATGAGCAGTTCTTC
TRBD2,few,TRBJ2-7,TRBV20-1,13,CSAESGGEYEQYF,TGCAGTGCCGAGAGCGGGGGGGAATACGAGCAGTACTTC
-,few,TRBJ2-1,TRBV6-2/TRBV6-3,16,CASSYSPTETYNEQFF,TGTGCCAGCAGTTACTCGCCGACTGAGACCTACAATGAGCAGTTCTTC
TRBD2,few,TRBJ2-2,TRBV7-6,17,CASSYLLAGLDTGELFF,TGTGCCAGCAGCTACCTACTAGCGGGGTTAGACACCGGGGAGCTGTTTTTT
-,-,TRBJ1-5,TRBV6-6,15,CASSYLTGFNQPQHF,TGTGCCAGCAGTTACCTGACAGGTTTCAATCAGCCCCAGCATTTT
-,many,TRBJ2-7,TRBV7-2,12,CASSLFPYEQYF,TGTGCCAGCAGCTTATTTCCCTACGAGCAGTACTTC
-,few,TRBJ2-1,TRBV6-2/TRBV6-3,14,CASSYSNGVGEQFF,TGTGCCAGCAGTTACTCGAACGGGGTCGGTGAGCAGTTCTTC
TRBD2,few,TRBJ2-1,TRBV7-2,16,CASSSTSGRAYNEQFF,TGTGCCAGCAGCTCAACCAGCGGGAGGGCCTACAATGAGCAGTTCTTC
-,-,TRBJ1-1,TRBV12-3/TRBV12-4,12,CASSSLTVEAFF,TGTGCCAGCAGCTCCTTGACGGTTGAAGCTTTCTTT
TRBD1,-,TRBJ2-3,TRBV6-1,15,CASSQGRGYTDTQYF,TGTGCCAGCAGCCAGGGCAGGGGGTACACAGATACGCAGTATTTT
-,-,TRBJ2-1,TRBV7-2,16,CASSSPIRGPGDEQFF,TGTGCCAGCAGCTCCCCCATAAGGGGCCCGGGGGATGAGCAGTTCTTC
TRBD2,few,TRBJ2-1,TRBV28,14,CASKGLAGYNEQFF,TGTGCCAGCAAGGGACTAGCGGGATACAATGAGCAGTTCTTC
-,few,TRBJ1-2,TRBV10-3,12,CAISEDQWGYTF,TGTGCCATCAGTGAGGACCAGTGGGGCTACACCTTC
-,-,TRBJ2-3,TRBV10-1,16,CASSEEPPGRTDTQYF,TGCGCCAGCAGTGAAGAGCCCCCGGGCAGAACAGATACGCAGTATTTT